This TCR beta chain was documented in a study of control samples from healthy donors and cancer patients. Germline CDR1 reads MDHEN; CDR2 reads SYDVKM. The CDR3 extends over 15 amino acids. Trimming left V 0 bases short and J 10 bases short, with 16 bases between. Libraries were prepared by immunoSEQ multiplex PCR; TCRdb keeps only in-frame clonotypes and omits some of them. The sample shows over 200,000 clones, around 79% of them seen only once. Input material: PBMCs. The receptor comes from a woman aged 60-70 years with lung cancer. This chain joins TRBV28 and TRBJ2-1, with D possibly matching TRBD1 (6 bases). CDR3 nucleotides: TGTGCCAGCAGTTTATGGGGGACCCAGGGGAAAGAGCAGTTCTTC. It encodes CASSLWGTQGKEQFF. Combining the CDR3 with reference TRBV28 and TRBJ2-1 gives the whole variable domain DVKVTQSSRYLVKRTGEKVFLECVQDMDHENMFWYRQDPGLGLRLIYFSYDVKMKEKGDIPEGYSVSREKKERFSLILESASTNQTSMYLCASSLWGTQGKEQFFGPGTRLTVL.